This TCR beta chain was obtained from a study of blood T cell repertoires in COVID-19. Whole-study context: Samples representing acute and convalescent COVID-19 were sourced from the United States, Italy and Spain. Nucleic acid was either cDNA or gDNA, and it came from T cells, B-cell-depleted T cells, or PBMCs.

Germline assignment: CDR1 LNHDA and CDR2 SQIVND (reference sequence). Trimming left V 2 bases short and J 5 bases short, with 10 bases between. The length of the CDR3 is 14 residues. Some clones are missing from TCRdb's copy, which holds only in-frame ones; the method was immunoSEQ multiplex PCR. The table records 150,000 to 200,000 clones, roughly three quarters of them present only once. The clonotype was recovered from a man between 60 and 75 years old with active or convalescent COVID-19. Sequenced material: peripheral blood. The chain recombines TRBV19 with TRBJ2-1, with TRBD2 as a possible D gene (6 bases). CDR3 nucleotide sequence: TGTGCCAGTAGTATACGCGGGATGAACAATGAGCAGTTCTTC. This encodes CASSIRGMNNEQFF.